This T cell receptor beta chain was captured in a study of CD8 T cells in ankylosing spondylitis. TCRdb independently ran MiXCR on the 5' RACE reads; one entry per CDR3 protein. Here the sample spans approximately 200,000 distinct CDR3 sequences, 10% to 15% being singletons. This clonotype is judged medium-sized. This CDR3 is built from 12 residues. CDR1 and CDR2 (germline): ENHRY, SYGVKD. The ends were cut back, 4 bases at V and 0 bases at J, with 3 bases in the middle. The TCR was taken from a female donor with ankylosing spondylitis or in good health (not recorded which). Sequencing input: blood, either unsorted or a sorted T cell fraction (not recorded which). The rearrangement links TRBV10-3 to TRBJ1-2; D is uncertain. CDR3 sequence: CAISVTNYGYTF. Here the CDR3 DNA reads TGTGCCATCAGTGTGACTAACTATGGCTACACCTTC.